The 2 T cell receptor beta chains listed next were all sequenced from one sample in a study of T cell responses to AZD1222 COVID-19 vaccine. Profiled with immunoSEQ multiplex PCR; TCRdb holds only in-frame clones, not every one. The sample holds 60,000 to 80,000 clones, approximately 90% seen once. Sequenced here: peripheral blood, sampled on day 0 of AZD1222 vaccination. These receptors came from an adult in good health.

The CDR3 protein is CAWSVQGKGYGYTF. CDR3 bases: TGTGCCTGGAGTGTCCAAGGGAAGGGCTATGGCTACACCTTC. This chain joins TRBV30 and TRBJ1-2; D ambiguous. Germline V gene lookup returns CDR1 GTSNPN and CDR2 SVGIG (reference sequence). Trimming took off 0 bases at V and 4 bases at J, with 12 bases between the two ends. CDR3 length: 14 amino acids. The complete variable domain, with remaining parts taken from reference TRBV30 and TRBJ1-2, reads SQTIHQWPATLVQPVGSPLSLECTVEGTSNPNLYWYRQAAGRGLQLLFYSVGIGQISSEVPQNLSASRPQDRQFILSSKKLLLSDSGFYLCAWSVQGKGYGYTFGSGTRLTVV.

This clone was seen a handful of times. The chain carries TRBV6-6 and TRBJ2-7, with 10 bases aligning to TRBD1. The CDR3 length is 16 residues. Germline V lookup: CDR1 MNHNY, CDR2 SVGAGI (reference sequence). Unmatched junction bases numbered 4, after V lost 0 bases and J lost 2 bases. DNA for the CDR3: TGTGCCAGCAGTTACTCCGGGACAGGGGACCCCTACGAGCAGTACTTC. It specifies CASSYSGTGDPYEQYF.